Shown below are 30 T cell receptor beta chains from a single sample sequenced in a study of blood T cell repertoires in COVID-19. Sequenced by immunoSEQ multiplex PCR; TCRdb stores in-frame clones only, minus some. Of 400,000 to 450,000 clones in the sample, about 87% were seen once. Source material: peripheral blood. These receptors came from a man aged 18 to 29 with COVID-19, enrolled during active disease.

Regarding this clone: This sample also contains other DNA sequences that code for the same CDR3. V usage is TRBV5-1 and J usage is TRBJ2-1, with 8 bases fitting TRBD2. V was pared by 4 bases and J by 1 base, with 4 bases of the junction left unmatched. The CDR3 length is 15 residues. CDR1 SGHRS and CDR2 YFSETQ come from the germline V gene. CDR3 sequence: CASSLTSGSYNEQFF. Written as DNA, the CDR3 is TGCGCCAGCAGCCTAACTAGCGGATCCTACAATGAGCAGTTCTTC.

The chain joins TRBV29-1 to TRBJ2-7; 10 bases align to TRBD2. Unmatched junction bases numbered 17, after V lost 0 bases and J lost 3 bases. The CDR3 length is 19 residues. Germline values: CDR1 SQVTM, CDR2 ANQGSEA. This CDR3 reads CSVEELGSSGSSSGYEQYF. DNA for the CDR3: TGCAGCGTTGAAGAGTTAGGTTCTAGCGGGAGTTCATCCGGCTACGAGCAGTACTTC.

The CDR3 DNA reads as TGCGCCAGCAGCTTGGGACGGACAGGGATAACCGGGGAGCTGTTTTTT. Its protein product is CASSLGRTGITGELFF. The chain links TRBV5-1 to TRBJ2-2; TRBD1 matches at 8 bases. The CDR3 consists of 16 residues. Germline CDR1 SGHRS, CDR2 YFSETQ. The V segment lost 0 bases and the J segment 5 bases; nucleotides outside the gene matches: 6.

CDR3 sequence: CASSGPLAGVEQFF. CDR3 bases: TGTGCCAGTAGTGGACCCCTAGCGGGAGTTGAGCAGTTCTTC. The chain combines TRBV19 with TRBJ2-1; 10 nucleotides match TRBD2. Germline assignment: CDR1 LNHDA and CDR2 SQIVND (reference sequence). V lost 5 bases, J lost 9 bases, and 7 bases stayed unmatched. This CDR3 has 14 residues.

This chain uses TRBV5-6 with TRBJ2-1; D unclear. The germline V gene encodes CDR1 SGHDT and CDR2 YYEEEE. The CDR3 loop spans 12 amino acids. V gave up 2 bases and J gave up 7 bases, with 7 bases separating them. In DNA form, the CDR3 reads TGTGCCAGCAGCTTCGTTACAAATGAGCAGTTCTTC. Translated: CASSFVTNEQFF. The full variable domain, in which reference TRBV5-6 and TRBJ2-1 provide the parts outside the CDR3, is DAGVTQSPTHLIKTRGQQVTLRCSPKSGHDTVSWYQQALGQGPQFIFQYYEEEERQRGNFPDRFSGHQFPNYSSELNVNALLLGDSALYLCASSFVTNEQFFGPGTRLTVL.

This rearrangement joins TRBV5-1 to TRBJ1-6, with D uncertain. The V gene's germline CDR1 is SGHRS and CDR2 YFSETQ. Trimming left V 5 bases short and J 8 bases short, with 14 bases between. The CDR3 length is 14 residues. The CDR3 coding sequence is TGCGCCAGCAGGGCCCAGGCAGATTATTCACCCCTCCACTTT. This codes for CASRAQADYSPLHF.

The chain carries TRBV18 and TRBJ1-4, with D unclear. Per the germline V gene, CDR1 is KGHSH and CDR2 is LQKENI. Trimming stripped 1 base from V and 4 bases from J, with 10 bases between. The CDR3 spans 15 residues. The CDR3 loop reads CASSPRSGDNEKLFF. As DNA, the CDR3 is TGTGCCAGCTCACCACGTTCCGGGGATAATGAAAAACTGTTTTTT.

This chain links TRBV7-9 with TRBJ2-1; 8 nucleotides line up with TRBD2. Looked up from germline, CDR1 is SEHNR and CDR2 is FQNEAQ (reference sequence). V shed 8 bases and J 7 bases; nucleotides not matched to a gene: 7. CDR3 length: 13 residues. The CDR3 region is CASGKAGDNEQFF. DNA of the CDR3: TGTGCCAGCGGGAAAGCGGGGGATAATGAGCAGTTCTTC.

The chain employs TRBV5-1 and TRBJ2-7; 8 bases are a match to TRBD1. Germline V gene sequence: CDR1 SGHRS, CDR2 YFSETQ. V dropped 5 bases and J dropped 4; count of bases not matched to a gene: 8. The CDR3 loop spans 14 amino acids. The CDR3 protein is CASRPPGQDYEQYF. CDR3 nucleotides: TGCGCCAGCAGACCCCCGGGACAGGATTACGAGCAGTACTTC. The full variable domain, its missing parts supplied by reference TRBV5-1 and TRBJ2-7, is KAGVTQTPRYLIKTRGQQVTLSCSPISGHRSVSWYQQTPGQGLQFLFEYFSETQRNKGNFPGRFSGRQFSNSRSEMNVSTLELGDSALYLCASRPPGQDYEQYFGPGTRLTVT.

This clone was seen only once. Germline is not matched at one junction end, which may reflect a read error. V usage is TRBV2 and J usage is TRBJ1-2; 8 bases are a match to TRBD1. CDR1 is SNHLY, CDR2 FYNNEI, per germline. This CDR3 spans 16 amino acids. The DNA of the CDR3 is TGTGCCAACAGTGAATTGGCGGGTGGACAGGGTGGTGGCTACACCTTC. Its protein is CANSELAGGQGGGYTF.

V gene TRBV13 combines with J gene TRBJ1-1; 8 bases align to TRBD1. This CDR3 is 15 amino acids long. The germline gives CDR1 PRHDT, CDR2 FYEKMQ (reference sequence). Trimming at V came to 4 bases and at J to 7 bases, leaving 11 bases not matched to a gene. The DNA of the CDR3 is TGTGCCAGCAGCTCCGCCCGTGACAGGGGCTTTGAAGCTTTCTTT. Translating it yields CASSSARDRGFEAFF.

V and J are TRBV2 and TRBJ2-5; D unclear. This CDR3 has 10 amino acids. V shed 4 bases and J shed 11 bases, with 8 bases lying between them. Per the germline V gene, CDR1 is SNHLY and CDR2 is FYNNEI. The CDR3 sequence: CASSVWQQYF. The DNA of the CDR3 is TGTGCCAGCAGTGTCTGGCAACAGTACTTC.

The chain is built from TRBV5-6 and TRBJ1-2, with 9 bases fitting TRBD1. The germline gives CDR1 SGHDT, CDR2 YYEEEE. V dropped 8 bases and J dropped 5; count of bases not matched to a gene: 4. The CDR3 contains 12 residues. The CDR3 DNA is TGTGCCAGTCGGGACAGGGCATATGGCTACACCTTC. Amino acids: CASRDRAYGYTF.

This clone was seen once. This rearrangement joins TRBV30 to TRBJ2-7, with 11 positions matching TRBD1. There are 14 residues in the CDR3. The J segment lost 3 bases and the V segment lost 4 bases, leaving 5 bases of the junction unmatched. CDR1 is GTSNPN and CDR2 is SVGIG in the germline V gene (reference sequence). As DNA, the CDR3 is TGTGCCTGGACCTCGGGACAGGGGGTCTACGAGCAGTACTTC. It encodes CAWTSGQGVYEQYF.

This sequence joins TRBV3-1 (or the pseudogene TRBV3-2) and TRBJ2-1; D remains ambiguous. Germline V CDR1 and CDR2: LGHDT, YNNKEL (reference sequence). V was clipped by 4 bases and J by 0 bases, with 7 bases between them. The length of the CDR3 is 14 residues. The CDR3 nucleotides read TGTGCCAGCAGCCGATCACACTCCTACAATGAGCAGTTCTTC. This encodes CASSRSHSYNEQFF.

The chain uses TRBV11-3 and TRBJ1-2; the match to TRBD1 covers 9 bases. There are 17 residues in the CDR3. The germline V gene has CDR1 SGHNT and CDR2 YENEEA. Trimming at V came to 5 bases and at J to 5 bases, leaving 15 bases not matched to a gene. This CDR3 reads CASSTGKLNRGQYGYTF. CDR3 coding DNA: TGTGCCAGCAGCACGGGGAAGTTAAACAGGGGGCAATATGGCTACACCTTC.

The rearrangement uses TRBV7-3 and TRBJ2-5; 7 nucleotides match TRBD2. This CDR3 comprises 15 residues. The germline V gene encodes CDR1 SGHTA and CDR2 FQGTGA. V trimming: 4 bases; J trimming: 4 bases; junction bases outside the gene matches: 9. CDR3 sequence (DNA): TGTGCCAGCAGCTGGTCGGGGGGAGGTGGAGAGACCCAGTACTTC. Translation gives CASSWSGGGGETQYF.

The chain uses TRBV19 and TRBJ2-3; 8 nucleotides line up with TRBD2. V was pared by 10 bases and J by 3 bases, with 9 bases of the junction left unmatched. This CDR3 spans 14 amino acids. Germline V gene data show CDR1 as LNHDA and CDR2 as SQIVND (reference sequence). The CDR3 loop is CATNPGGGTDTQYF. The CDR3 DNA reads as TGTGCCACCAACCCGGGGGGGGGAACAGATACGCAGTATTTT.

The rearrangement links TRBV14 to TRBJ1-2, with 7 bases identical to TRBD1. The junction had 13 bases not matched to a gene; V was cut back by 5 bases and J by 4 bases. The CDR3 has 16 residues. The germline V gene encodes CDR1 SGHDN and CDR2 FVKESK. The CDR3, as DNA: TGTGCCAGCAGCGGCGAAACCGGGACAGCCGGCTATGGCTACACCTTC. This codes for CASSGETGTAGYGYTF.

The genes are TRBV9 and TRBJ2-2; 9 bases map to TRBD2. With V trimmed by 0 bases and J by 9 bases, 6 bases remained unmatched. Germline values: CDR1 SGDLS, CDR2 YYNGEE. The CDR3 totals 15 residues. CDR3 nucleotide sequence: TGTGCCAGCAGCGTAGATGGTAGCGGGAGCCGGGAGCTGTTTTTT. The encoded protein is CASSVDGSGSRELFF.

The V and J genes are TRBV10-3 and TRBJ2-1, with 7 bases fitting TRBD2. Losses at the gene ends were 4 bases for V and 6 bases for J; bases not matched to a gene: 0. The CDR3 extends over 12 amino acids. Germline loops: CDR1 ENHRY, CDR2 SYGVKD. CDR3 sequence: CAISGGGNEQFF. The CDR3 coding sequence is TGTGCCATCAGTGGGGGGGGCAATGAGCAGTTCTTC.

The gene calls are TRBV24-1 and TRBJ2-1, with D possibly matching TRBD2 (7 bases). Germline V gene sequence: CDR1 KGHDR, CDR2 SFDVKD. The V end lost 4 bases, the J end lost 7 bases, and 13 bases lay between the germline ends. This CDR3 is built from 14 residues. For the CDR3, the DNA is TGTGCCACCAGTGACGCCGGGGGGCTAAATGAGCAGTTCTTC. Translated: CATSDAGGLNEQFF.

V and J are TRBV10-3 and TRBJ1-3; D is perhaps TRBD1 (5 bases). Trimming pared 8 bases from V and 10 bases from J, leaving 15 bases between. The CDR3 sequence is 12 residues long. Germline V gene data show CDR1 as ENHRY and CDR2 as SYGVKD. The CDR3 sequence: CAIGQGSWTIYF. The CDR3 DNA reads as TGTGCCATCGGACAAGGGTCGTGGACCATATATTTT.

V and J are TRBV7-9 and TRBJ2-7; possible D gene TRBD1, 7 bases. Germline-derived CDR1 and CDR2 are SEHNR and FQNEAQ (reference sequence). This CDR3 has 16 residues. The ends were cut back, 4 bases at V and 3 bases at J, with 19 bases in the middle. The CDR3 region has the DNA TGTGCCAGCAGCTCAGGAGGGGGGACAGTTCACTACGAGCAGTACTTC. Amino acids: CASSSGGGTVHYEQYF.

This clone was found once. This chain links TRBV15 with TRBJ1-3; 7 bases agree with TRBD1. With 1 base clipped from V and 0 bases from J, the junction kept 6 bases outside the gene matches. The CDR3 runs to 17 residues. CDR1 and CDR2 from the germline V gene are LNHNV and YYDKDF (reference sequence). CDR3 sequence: CATSRAQGVHSGNTIYF. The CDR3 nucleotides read TGTGCCACCAGCAGAGCTCAGGGGGTGCACTCTGGAAACACCATATATTTT.

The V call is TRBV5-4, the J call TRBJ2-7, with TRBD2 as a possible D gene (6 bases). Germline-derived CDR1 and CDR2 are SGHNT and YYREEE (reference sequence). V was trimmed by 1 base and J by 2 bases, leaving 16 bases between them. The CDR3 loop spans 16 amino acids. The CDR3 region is CASSLSPDGEAYEQYF. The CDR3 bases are TGTGCCAGCAGCTTGAGCCCTGACGGGGAGGCCTACGAGCAGTACTTC.

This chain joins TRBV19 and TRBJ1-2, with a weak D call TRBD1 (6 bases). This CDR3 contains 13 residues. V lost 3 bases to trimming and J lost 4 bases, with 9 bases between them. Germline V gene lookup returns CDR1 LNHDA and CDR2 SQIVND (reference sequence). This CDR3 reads CASSIDRRYGYTF. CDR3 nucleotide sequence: TGTGCCAGTAGTATTGACAGGCGCTATGGCTACACCTTC.

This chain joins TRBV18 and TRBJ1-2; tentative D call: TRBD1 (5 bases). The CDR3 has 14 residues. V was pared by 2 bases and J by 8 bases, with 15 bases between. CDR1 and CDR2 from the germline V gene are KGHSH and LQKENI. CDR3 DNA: TGTGCCAGCTCACCAGGAGGAGGGACCTGGGGCTACACCTTC. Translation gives CASSPGGGTWGYTF.

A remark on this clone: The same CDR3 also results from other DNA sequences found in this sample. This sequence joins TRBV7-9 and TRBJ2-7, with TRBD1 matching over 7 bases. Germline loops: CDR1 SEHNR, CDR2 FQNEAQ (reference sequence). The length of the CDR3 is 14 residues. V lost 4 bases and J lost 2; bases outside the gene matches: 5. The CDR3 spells CASSSRDSPYEQYF. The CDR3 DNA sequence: TGTGCCAGCAGCTCCCGGGACAGCCCCTACGAGCAGTACTTC.

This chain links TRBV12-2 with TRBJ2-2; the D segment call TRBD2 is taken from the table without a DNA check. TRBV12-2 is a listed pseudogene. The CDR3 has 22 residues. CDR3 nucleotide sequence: TGTGCAAGTCGCTTAGCGGTCGGTCGTCGAGTAGCGGGAGAGGCGAACACCGGGGAGCTGTTTTTT. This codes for CASRLAVGRRVAGEANTGELFF.